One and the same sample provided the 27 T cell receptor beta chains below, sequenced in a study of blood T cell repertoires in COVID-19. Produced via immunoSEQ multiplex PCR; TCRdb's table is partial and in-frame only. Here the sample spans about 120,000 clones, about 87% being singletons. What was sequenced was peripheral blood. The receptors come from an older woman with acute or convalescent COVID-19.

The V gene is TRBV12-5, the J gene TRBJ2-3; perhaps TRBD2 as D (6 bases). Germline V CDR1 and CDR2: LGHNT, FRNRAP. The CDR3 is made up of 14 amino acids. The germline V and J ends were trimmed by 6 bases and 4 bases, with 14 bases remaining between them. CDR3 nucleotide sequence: TGTGCTAGTGGGTCCCTGTCGGGAGCAGATACGCAGTATTTT. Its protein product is CASGSLSGADTQYF.

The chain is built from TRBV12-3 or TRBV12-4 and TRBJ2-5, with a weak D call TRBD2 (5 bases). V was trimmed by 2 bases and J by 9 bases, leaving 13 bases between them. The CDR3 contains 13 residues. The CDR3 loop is CASSLTERGSQYF. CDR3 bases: TGTGCCAGCAGTTTAACAGAACGAGGGTCCCAGTACTTC.

The CDR3 reads CASSPTRGAPAFF. The CDR3 DNA sequence: TGTGCCAGCAGCCCCACCCGGGGGGCCCCAGCTTTCTTT. The chain combines TRBV5-5 with TRBJ1-1, with TRBD1 as a possible D gene (6 bases). The V end was cut by 4 bases, the J end by 10 bases, with 17 bases between. CDR1 is SGHKS, CDR2 YYEKEE, per germline (reference sequence). CDR3 length: 13 amino acids.

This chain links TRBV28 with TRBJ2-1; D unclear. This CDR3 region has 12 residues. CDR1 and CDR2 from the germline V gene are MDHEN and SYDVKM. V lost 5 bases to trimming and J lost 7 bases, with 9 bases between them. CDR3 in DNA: TGTGCCAGCAGTCAACAGAGAAATGAGCAGTTCTTC. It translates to CASSQQRNEQFF.

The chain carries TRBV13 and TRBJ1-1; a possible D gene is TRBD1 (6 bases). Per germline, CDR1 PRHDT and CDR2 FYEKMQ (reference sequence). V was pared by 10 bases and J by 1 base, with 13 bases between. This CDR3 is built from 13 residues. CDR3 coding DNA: TGTGCCACCGAAAGACAGGCGAACACTGAAGCTTTCTTT. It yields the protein CATERQANTEAFF.

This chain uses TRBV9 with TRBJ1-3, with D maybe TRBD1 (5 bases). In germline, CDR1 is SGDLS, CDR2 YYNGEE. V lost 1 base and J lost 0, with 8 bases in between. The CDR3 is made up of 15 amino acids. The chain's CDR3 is CASSVTGDSGNTIYF. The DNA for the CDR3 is TGTGCCAGCAGCGTAACAGGAGACTCTGGAAACACCATATATTTT.

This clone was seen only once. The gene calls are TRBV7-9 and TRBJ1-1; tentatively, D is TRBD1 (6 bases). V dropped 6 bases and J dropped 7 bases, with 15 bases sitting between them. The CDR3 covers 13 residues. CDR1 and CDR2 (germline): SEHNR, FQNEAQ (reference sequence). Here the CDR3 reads CASSTDSTFEAFF. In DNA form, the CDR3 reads TGTGCCAGCAGTACGGACAGCACTTTTGAAGCTTTCTTT.

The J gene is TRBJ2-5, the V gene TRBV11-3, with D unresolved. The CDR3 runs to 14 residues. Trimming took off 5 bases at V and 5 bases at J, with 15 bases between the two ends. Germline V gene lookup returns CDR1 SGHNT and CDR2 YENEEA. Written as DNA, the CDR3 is TGTGCCAGCAGCGCCTTCTCGGCGGTGGAGACCCAGTACTTC. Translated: CASSAFSAVETQYF.

DNA for the CDR3: TGTGCCAGCAGGTACGGGGGGGACACAGATACGCAGTATTTT. Encoded protein: CASRYGGDTDTQYF. V usage is TRBV6-5 and J usage is TRBJ2-3; 8 bases fit TRBD2. V gave up 6 bases and J gave up 2 bases; unmatched junction bases: 4. Germline CDR1 reads MNHEY; CDR2 reads SVGAGI. This CDR3 is 14 amino acids long.

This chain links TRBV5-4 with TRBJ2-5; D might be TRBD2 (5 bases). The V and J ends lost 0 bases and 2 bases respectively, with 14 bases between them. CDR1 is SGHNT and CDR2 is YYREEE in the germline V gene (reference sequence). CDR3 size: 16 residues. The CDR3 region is CASSLGPRAEQETQYF. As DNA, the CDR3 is TGTGCCAGCAGCTTGGGGCCGAGGGCGGAACAAGAGACCCAGTACTTC.

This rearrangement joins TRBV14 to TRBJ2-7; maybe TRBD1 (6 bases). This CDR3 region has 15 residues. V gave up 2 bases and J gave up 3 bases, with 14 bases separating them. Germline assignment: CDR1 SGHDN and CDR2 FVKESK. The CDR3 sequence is CASSQSQGLFYEQYF. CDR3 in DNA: TGTGCCAGCAGCCAATCCCAGGGGCTCTTCTACGAGCAGTACTTC.

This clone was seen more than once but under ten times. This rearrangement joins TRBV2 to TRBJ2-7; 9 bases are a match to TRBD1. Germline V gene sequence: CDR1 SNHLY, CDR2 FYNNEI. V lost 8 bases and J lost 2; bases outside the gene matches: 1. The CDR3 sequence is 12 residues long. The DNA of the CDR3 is TGTGCCAGCGGACAGGGGACCTACGAGCAGTACTTC. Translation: CASGQGTYEQYF.

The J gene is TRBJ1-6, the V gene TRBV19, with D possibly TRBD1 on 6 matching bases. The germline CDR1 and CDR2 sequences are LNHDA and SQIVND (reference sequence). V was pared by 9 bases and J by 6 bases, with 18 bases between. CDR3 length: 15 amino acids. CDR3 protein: CASHDSGTPNSPLHF. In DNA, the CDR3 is TGTGCCAGCCACGATTCCGGGACACCTAATTCACCCCTCCACTTT.

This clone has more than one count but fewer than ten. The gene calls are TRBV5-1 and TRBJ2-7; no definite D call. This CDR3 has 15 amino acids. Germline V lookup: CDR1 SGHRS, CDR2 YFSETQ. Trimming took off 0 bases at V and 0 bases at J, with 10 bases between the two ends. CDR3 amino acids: CASSLDGGVSYEQYF. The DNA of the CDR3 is TGCGCCAGCAGCTTGGATGGTGGAGTCTCCTACGAGCAGTACTTC.

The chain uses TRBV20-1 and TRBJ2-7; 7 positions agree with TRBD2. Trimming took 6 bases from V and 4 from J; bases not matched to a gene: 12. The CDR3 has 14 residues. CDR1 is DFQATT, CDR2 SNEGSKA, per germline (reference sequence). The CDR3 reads CSASQRGPPYEQYF. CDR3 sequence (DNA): TGCAGTGCGAGTCAGCGGGGACCACCGTACGAGCAGTACTTC.

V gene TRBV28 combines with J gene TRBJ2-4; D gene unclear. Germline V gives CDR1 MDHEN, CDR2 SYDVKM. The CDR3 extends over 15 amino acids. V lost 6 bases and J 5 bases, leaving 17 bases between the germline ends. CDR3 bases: TGTGCCAGCAGCTCCCTCCGACGACTTGAAAACATTCAGTACTTC. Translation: CASSSLRRLENIQYF.

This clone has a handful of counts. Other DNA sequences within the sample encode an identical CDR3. CDR3 region: CASSQEGGSYEQYF. The CDR3, as DNA: TGTGCCAGCAGCCAAGAGGGGGGGTCCTACGAGCAGTACTTC. This sequence joins TRBV3-1 (or the pseudogene TRBV3-2) and TRBJ2-7; 7 positions agree with TRBD2. V shed 0 bases and J 1 base; nucleotides not matched to a gene: 0. CDR3 length equals 14 residues. The germline CDR1 and CDR2 sequences are LGHDT and YNNKEL (reference sequence).

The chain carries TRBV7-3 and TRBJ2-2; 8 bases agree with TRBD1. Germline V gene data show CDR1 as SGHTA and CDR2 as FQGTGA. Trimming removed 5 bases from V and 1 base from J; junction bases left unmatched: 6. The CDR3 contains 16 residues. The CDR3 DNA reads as TGTGCCAGCAGCCCCAGAGGGACAGGGAACACCGGGGAGCTGTTTTTT. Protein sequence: CASSPRGTGNTGELFF.

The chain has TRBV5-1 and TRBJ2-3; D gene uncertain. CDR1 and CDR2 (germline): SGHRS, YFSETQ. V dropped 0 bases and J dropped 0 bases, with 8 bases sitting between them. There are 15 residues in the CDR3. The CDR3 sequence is CASSLGRGSTDTQYF. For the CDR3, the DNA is TGCGCCAGCAGCTTGGGAAGAGGAAGCACAGATACGCAGTATTTT.

The CDR3: CASNTGGSSYEQYF. The CDR3 bases are TGTGCCAGCAATACAGGGGGAAGCTCCTACGAGCAGTACTTC. This rearrangement joins TRBV6-5 to TRBJ2-7; TRBD1 matches at 8 bases. This CDR3 region has 14 residues. J was trimmed by 0 bases and V by 7 bases; bases with no gene match: 5. Germline assignment: CDR1 MNHEY and CDR2 SVGAGI.

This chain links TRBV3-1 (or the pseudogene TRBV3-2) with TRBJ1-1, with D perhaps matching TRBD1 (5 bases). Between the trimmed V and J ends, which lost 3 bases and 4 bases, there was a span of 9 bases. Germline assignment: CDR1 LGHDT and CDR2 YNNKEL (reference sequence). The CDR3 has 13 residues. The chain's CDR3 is CASSHGGSTEAFF. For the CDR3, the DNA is TGTGCCAGCAGCCACGGGGGGAGCACTGAAGCTTTCTTT.

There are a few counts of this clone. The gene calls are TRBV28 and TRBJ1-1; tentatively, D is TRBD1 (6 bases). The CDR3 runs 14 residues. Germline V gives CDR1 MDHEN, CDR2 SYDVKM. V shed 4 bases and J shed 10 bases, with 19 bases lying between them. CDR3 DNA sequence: TGTGCCAGCAGTTCCTCAGGGGCGCAGGGTGGAGCTTTCTTT. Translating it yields CASSSSGAQGGAFF.

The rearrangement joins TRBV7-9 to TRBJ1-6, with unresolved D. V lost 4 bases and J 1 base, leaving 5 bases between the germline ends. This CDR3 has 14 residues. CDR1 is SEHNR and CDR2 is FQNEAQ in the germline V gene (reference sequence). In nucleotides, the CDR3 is TGTGCCAGCAGCTCGGGGTCCTATAATTCACCCCTCCACTTT. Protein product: CASSSGSYNSPLHF.

Here the CDR3 DNA reads TGCGCCAGCAGTGAGGATAGCGGGGCCCACCACGGGGAGCTGTTTTTT. Translated, it gives CASSEDSGAHHGELFF. The J gene is TRBJ2-2, the V gene TRBV10-1; 8 bases agree with TRBD2. Germline-derived CDR1 and CDR2 are WNHNN and SYGVQD (reference sequence). Trimming at V came to 2 bases and at J to 7 bases, leaving 9 bases not matched to a gene. The CDR3 runs to 16 residues.

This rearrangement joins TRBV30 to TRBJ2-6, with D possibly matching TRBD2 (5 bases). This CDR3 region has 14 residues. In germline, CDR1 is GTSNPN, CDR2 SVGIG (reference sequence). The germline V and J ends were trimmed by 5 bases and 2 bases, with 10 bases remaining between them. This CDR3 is CAWGPGAGANVLTF. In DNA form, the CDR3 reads TGTGCCTGGGGGCCCGGGGCTGGGGCCAACGTCCTGACTTTC.

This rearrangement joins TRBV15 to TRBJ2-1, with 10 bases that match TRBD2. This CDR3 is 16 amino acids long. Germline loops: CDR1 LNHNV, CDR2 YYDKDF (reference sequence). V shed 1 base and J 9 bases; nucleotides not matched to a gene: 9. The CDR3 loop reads CATSRGNSGGRGEQFF. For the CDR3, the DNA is TGTGCCACCAGCAGAGGGAATAGCGGGGGGCGGGGTGAGCAGTTCTTC.

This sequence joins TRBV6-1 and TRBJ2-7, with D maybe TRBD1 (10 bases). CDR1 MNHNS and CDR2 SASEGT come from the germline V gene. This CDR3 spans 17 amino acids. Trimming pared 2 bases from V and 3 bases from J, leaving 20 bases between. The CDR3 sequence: CASSEWSGGTGDYEQYF. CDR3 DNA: TGTGCCAGCAGTGAATGGAGCGGGGGGACAGGGGACTACGAGCAGTACTTC.